This T cell receptor beta chain appears in the sequencing data of a study of blood T cell repertoires in COVID-19. At the level of the study: The origin of the acute and convalescent COVID-19 samples was the United States, Italy and Spain. Nucleic acid was either cDNA or gDNA, and it came from T cells, B-cell-depleted T cells, or PBMCs.

This clone was detected a few times. Germline V gene sequence: CDR1 SEHNR, CDR2 FQNEAQ (reference sequence). V lost 5 bases to trimming and J lost 3 bases; unmatched junction nucleotides: 7. The CDR3 runs to 15 residues. Per the study methods: Estimation of nucleated cell counts relied on the amplification of reference gene primers. Profiled with immunoSEQ multiplex PCR; TCRdb holds only in-frame clones, not every one. V and J calls and clone size follow that table, whereas D and trimming were derived from the DNA. Of roughly 100,000 clones in the sample, 70% to 80% were seen once. V gene TRBV7-9 combines with J gene TRBJ1-1, with TRBD1 matching 9 bases. The specimen sequenced was peripheral blood. The receptor's source is a man aged 65-85 years with active or convalescent COVID-19. The CDR3 DNA follows: TGTGCCAGCAGCCCTATGACAGGGGGAGACACTGAAGCTTTCTTT. It encodes CASSPMTGGDTEAFF.